Listed here are 26 T cell receptor beta chains from one sample, sequenced in a study of T cells in Graves' hyperthyroidism and ophthalmopathy. Researchers amplified the TCR beta CDR3 regions from RNA transcripts. The HTBI primer set drove a first-round RT-PCR of the TCR CDR3. MiXCR, applied by TCRdb to the multiplex PCR reads, yields one record per CDR3 protein. The sample shows 450,000 to 700,000 distinct CDR3 sequences, under 60% of them seen only once. The sequencing input was peripheral blood or thyroid tissue (not recorded which). Receptor source: a young woman with Graves' hyperthyroidism.

The chain uses TRBV2 and TRBJ2-7; TRBD1 matches 7 bases. CDR1 is SNHLY, CDR2 FYNNEI, per germline. The CDR3 extends over 16 amino acids. After removal of 0 bases from V and 3 bases from J, the junction contained 8 bases not matched to a gene. CDR3 residues: CASSEAARQGYYEQYF. The CDR3 DNA reads TGTGCCAGCAGTGAAGCAGCAAGACAGGGTTACTACGAGCAGTACTTC. The full variable domain, its missing parts supplied by reference TRBV2 and TRBJ2-7, is EPEVTQTPSHQVTQMGQEVILRCVPISNHLYFYWYRQILGQKVEFLVSFYNNEISEKSEIFDDQFSVERPDGSNFTLKIRSTKLEDSAMYFCASSEAARQGYYEQYFGPGTRLTVT.

In its sample, this clonotype was seen many times. This rearrangement joins TRBV19 to TRBJ1-1; no definite D call. The V end lost 5 bases, the J end lost 1 base, and 8 bases lay between the germline ends. Per germline, CDR1 LNHDA and CDR2 SQIVND (reference sequence). The CDR3 runs 13 residues. CDR3 protein: CASSLLSNTEAFF. CDR3 nucleotides: TGTGCCAGTAGTCTTCTGTCGAACACTGAAGCTTTCTTT.

In regard to this clonotype: Given a much more abundant clone one base away, this may be a read error. The CDR3 DNA sequence: TGCAGTGCTAGAGATTTTGCATCGGAGCTGTTTTTT. Translation gives CSARDFASELFF. This rearrangement joins TRBV20-1 to TRBJ2-2; D unclear. The V and J ends lost 0 bases and 10 bases respectively, with 9 bases between them. The CDR3 consists of 12 residues. The germline V gene has CDR1 DFQATT and CDR2 SNEGSKA (reference sequence).

This CDR3 is CASKGRANTEAFF. The CDR3 coding sequence is TGTGCCAGTAAGGGTAGGGCGAACACTGAAGCTTTCTTT. The chain employs TRBV19 and TRBJ1-1; D uncertain. Per the germline V gene, CDR1 is LNHDA and CDR2 is SQIVND (reference sequence). The V gene lost 7 bases and the J gene lost 1 base, with 10 bases spanning the gap. The CDR3 is made up of 13 amino acids.

The chain combines TRBV6-2 or TRBV6-3 with TRBJ2-6, with a tentative D call TRBD2 (5 bases). Germline CDR1 and CDR2: MNHEY and SVGEGT. V was cut by 5 bases and J by 4 bases, with 9 bases left in between. CDR3 size: 14 residues. The CDR3: CASSMDLGANVLTF. The CDR3 coding sequence is TGTGCCAGCAGTATGGACTTGGGGGCCAACGTCCTGACTTTC.

This clonotype was recorded at least ten times. The chain combines TRBV27 with TRBJ1-1; TRBD1 is a possible D gene (6 bases). The length of the CDR3 is 13 residues. The ends were cut back, 6 bases at V and 4 bases at J, with 12 bases in the middle. Germline assignment: CDR1 MNHEY and CDR2 SMNVEV (reference sequence). The CDR3 is CASSSRGRTEAFF. CDR3 DNA: TGTGCCAGCAGCTCCAGGGGTCGCACTGAAGCTTTCTTT.

This rearrangement joins TRBV5-6 to TRBJ1-2, with TRBD1 matching over 8 bases. CDR1 SGHDT and CDR2 YYEEEE come from the germline V gene. J lost 5 bases, V lost 4 bases, and 7 bases had no gene match. This CDR3 contains 14 residues. The CDR3 nucleotides are TGTGCCAGCAGCGAGGGACAGGTTCAGTATGGCTACACCTTC. Translation: CASSEGQVQYGYTF.

Regarding this clonotype: The junction departs from the called germline gene at one end, perhaps through a read error. V and J are TRBV29-1 and TRBJ1-3; no definite D call. CDR1 and CDR2 (germline): SQVTM, ANQGSEA. The length of the CDR3 is 12 residues. The CDR3 sequence: CSFLTPRNTIHF. The CDR3 bases are TGCAGCTTTCTGACTCCAAGAAACACCATACATTTT.

The chain has TRBV29-1 and TRBJ1-5; 7 bases are shared with TRBD1. The junction had 7 bases not matched to a gene; V was cut back by 8 bases and J by 3 bases. This CDR3 is 13 amino acids long. CDR1 SQVTM and CDR2 ANQGSEA come from the germline V gene. CDR3 loop: CSRYRGLNQPQHF. In DNA, the CDR3 is TGCAGCCGTTACAGGGGCCTCAATCAGCCCCAGCATTTT.

This clonotype occurred many times. The rearrangement uses TRBV6-5 and TRBJ2-7; 7 bases line up with TRBD2. J lost 0 bases, V lost 8 bases, and 10 bases had no gene match. The length of the CDR3 is 15 residues. Germline loops: CDR1 MNHEY, CDR2 SVGAGI. The CDR3 sequence: CASADTSAYSYEQYF. CDR3 DNA: TGTGCCAGCGCCGACACTAGCGCCTACTCCTACGAGCAGTACTTC.

A word on this clonotype: The junction shows a germline mismatch at one end, possibly a read error. V gene TRBV20-1 combines with J gene TRBJ2-5; D is uncertain. CDR3 length: 10 amino acids. CDR1 is DFQATT and CDR2 is SNEGSKA in the germline V gene (reference sequence). For the CDR3, the DNA is TGCAGTGCTAGGCTCCCCACTCGGTCCTTC. Its protein is CSARLPTRSF.

This clonotype was seen repeatedly, ten times or more. The V call is TRBV20-1, the J call TRBJ2-6, with a weak D call TRBD1 (6 bases). Looked up from germline, CDR1 is DFQATT and CDR2 is SNEGSKA (reference sequence). Trimming left V 2 bases short and J 2 bases short, with 13 bases between. The CDR3 has 16 amino acids. The chain's CDR3 is CSARKTGIAGANVLTF. The CDR3 nucleotides read TGCAGTGCTAGAAAAACAGGGATTGCTGGGGCCAACGTCCTGACTTTC.

Concerning this clonotype: This may come from a read error, since a much larger clone is one base off. CDR3 residues: CASSLGGWEEPLHF. The CDR3 DNA reads as TGTGCCAGCAGCTTGGGGGGGTGGGAAGAACCCCTGCATTTT. The genes are TRBV5-6 and TRBJ1-5, with a weak D call TRBD1 (5 bases). The CDR3 contains 14 residues. Germline V lookup: CDR1 SGHDT, CDR2 YYEEEE.

The rearrangement uses TRBV2 and TRBJ1-2, with D perhaps matching TRBD1 (6 bases). This CDR3 contains 15 residues. Per the germline V gene, CDR1 is SNHLY and CDR2 is FYNNEI. Trimming took 8 bases from V and 4 from J, leaving 20 bases between them. The CDR3 DNA reads TGTGCCAGCTCACAAGGGAAACAGGGACCCTATGGCTACACCTTC. It yields the protein CASSQGKQGPYGYTF.

This clonotype was counted many times. The chain uses TRBV4-1 and TRBJ1-1; 7 bases match TRBD1. The CDR3 is made up of 15 amino acids. Germline trimming cut 0 bases from V and 11 bases from J; bases unmatched to any gene: 12. Germline lookup yields CDR1 MGHRA and CDR2 YSYEKL. The CDR3 protein is CASSQEAGGLRFAFF. CDR3 nucleotides: TGCGCCAGCAGCCAAGAGGCAGGGGGGCTGAGGTTTGCTTTCTTT.

The chain couples TRBV12-3 or TRBV12-4 to TRBJ1-1, with D uncertain. Trimming took 3 bases from V and 3 from J, leaving 11 bases between them. The CDR3 consists of 14 residues. The CDR3 here is CASSFWGLDTEAFF. CDR3 nucleotides: TGTGCCAGCAGTTTTTGGGGATTGGACACTGAAGCTTTCTTT.

This clonotype was seen repeatedly, ten times or more. The rearrangement uses TRBV7-2 and TRBJ2-5, with D uncertain. The CDR3 loop spans 14 amino acids. Germline V gives CDR1 SGHTA, CDR2 FQGNSA. Trimming cost V 5 bases and J 0 bases, with 10 bases left between them. The CDR3 DNA sequence: TGTGCCAGCAGCCGTAAGCTGTACCAAGAGACCCAGTACTTC. Protein: CASSRKLYQETQYF.

The genes are TRBV29-1 and TRBJ1-2; D may be TRBD1 (6 bases). Trimming cost V 4 bases and J 2 bases, with 11 bases left between them. CDR3 length equals 13 residues. CDR1 is SQVTM and CDR2 is ANQGSEA in the germline V gene. CDR3 nucleotides: TGCAGCGTTGCCCCAGGGGTCAACTATGGCTACACCTTC. Its protein product is CSVAPGVNYGYTF. The whole variable domain, filled in from reference TRBV29-1 and TRBJ1-2, reads SAVISQKPSRDICQRGTSLTIQCQVDSQVTMMFWYRQQPGQSLTLIATANQGSEATYESGFVIDKFPISRPNLTFSTLTVSNMSPEDSSIYLCSVAPGVNYGYTFGSGTRLTVV.

This clonotype was observed at least ten times. V gene TRBV20-1 combines with J gene TRBJ1-1; possible D gene TRBD1, 5 bases. Trimming removed 6 bases at V and 4 bases at J, with 12 bases between. The germline V gene encodes CDR1 DFQATT and CDR2 SNEGSKA (reference sequence). The CDR3 has 12 residues. The CDR3 here is CSADTGGTEAFF. In nucleotides, the CDR3 is TGCAGTGCGGACACAGGAGGCACTGAAGCTTTCTTT.

This clonotype was counted ten times or more. The chain links TRBV7-3 to TRBJ2-5; TRBD2 agrees at 9 bases. CDR1 and CDR2 from the germline V gene are SGHTA and FQGTGA. V lost 2 bases, J lost 1 base, and 5 bases stayed unmatched. This CDR3 region has 16 residues. The CDR3 sequence is CASSLSAGGSQETQYF. The CDR3 bases are TGTGCCAGCAGCTTATCGGCGGGAGGGTCCCAAGAGACCCAGTACTTC.

This clonotype was counted only a few times. A much bigger clone sits one base away, suggesting this may be a read error. This sequence joins TRBV7-6 and TRBJ2-5, with TRBD2 matching 7 bases. After removal of 1 base from V and 4 bases from J, the junction contained 12 bases not matched to a gene. There are 17 residues in the CDR3. Germline CDR1 is SGHVS and CDR2 is FNYEAQ. The CDR3 here is CASSLGGLRLPRETQYF. For the CDR3, the DNA is TGTGCCAGCAGCTTAGGGGGACTAAGGCTACCAAGAGAGACCCAGTACTTC.

This clonotype was recorded at least ten times. CDR3 nucleotides: TGTGCCAGCAGCTTAGCGAATAGCCCTAGGTACTTC. It yields the protein CASSLANSPRYF. The chain is built from TRBV7-2 and TRBJ2-7, with D uncertain. This CDR3 has 12 amino acids. The V gene lost 0 bases and the J gene lost 12 bases, with 12 bases spanning the gap. Germline values: CDR1 SGHTA, CDR2 FQGNSA.

This clonotype was seen repeatedly, ten times or more. This rearrangement joins TRBV29-1 to TRBJ2-3; 10 bases align to TRBD1. Germline CDR1 is SQVTM and CDR2 is ANQGSEA. The J segment lost 6 bases and the V segment lost 0 bases, leaving 3 bases of the junction unmatched. This CDR3 is built from 14 residues. The CDR3 nucleotides read TGCAGCGTTGAAGAGACAGGGGGCAGGGATACGCAGTATTTT. Translation: CSVEETGGRDTQYF.

V usage is TRBV20-1 and J usage is TRBJ2-1, with TRBD1 matching 7 bases. This CDR3 spans 14 amino acids. The germline V gene has CDR1 DFQATT and CDR2 SNEGSKA (reference sequence). V was pared by 8 bases and J by 5 bases, with 12 bases of the junction left unmatched. The CDR3 coding sequence is TGCAGTCCGTCTCCCGGGACAGCTGACAATGAGCAGTTCTTC. This sequence encodes CSPSPGTADNEQFF.

The V gene is TRBV7-6, the J gene TRBJ1-2; D uncertain. V lost 4 bases and J 7 bases, leaving 13 bases between the germline ends. From germline, CDR1 is SGHVS and CDR2 FNYEAQ. CDR3 size: 13 residues. CDR3 in DNA: TGTGCCAGCAGCTCTGGGAGGGCGCCTGGCTACACCTTC. It translates to CASSSGRAPGYTF.

This clonotype has ten or more counts. J is TRBJ2-5 and V is TRBV7-2; the D call may be TRBD1 or TRBD2 (5 bases each). The CDR3 loop spans 19 amino acids. Germline V gene lookup returns CDR1 SGHTA and CDR2 FQGNSA. Trimming removed 2 bases from V and 4 bases from J, with 26 bases in between. The CDR3 coding sequence is TGTGCCAGCAGCTTAAAGTGGAGTCGGGGTGAGGCTAGGGGAGAGACCCAGTACTTC. This sequence encodes CASSLKWSRGEARGETQYF.